These 31 T cell receptor beta chains came from one sample sequenced in a study of cytomegalovirus exposure and HLA in healthy donors (dated by TCRdb to about 2017). Library creation used the immunoSEQ multiplex PCR assay. For the multiplex PCR, a mixture combining 60 forward primers for TCR Vbeta segments and 13 reverse primers for TCR Jbeta segments was used. Held by TCRdb, this immuneACCESS table contains in-frame sequences only and omits some clones. Under half of the omission traces to an unresolved V gene where checked; the cause of the rest is unknown. In this sample the table shows around 150,000 clones, under 80% of which occur a single time. The top ten hold 3.5% to 5% of the sample. Input material: PBMCs. The source of these receptors is a middle-aged man in good health and CMV-seronegative.

This chain joins TRBV10-3 and TRBJ2-5, with 14 bases lining up with TRBD2. CDR3 length equals 15 residues. V lost 11 bases, J lost 1 base, and 6 bases stayed unmatched. Germline CDR1 reads ENHRY; CDR2 reads SYGVKD. The CDR3 DNA follows: TGTGCCTCGGGGACTAGCGGGGGCGGCCAAGAGACCCAGTACTTC. Its protein product is CASGTSGGGQETQYF.

The J gene is TRBJ2-7, the V gene TRBV7-6; TRBD1 matches at 8 bases. V lost 4 bases to trimming and J lost 6 bases; unmatched junction nucleotides: 2. The CDR3 spans 12 residues. Germline-derived CDR1 and CDR2 are SGHVS and FNYEAQ. The CDR3 nucleotides read TGTGCCAGCAGCTCTACAGGGGGCGAGCAGTACTTC. This sequence encodes CASSSTGGEQYF.

The V and J genes are TRBV5-6 and TRBJ1-6; the D is unclear. Trimming left V 4 bases short and J 2 bases short, with 10 bases between. This CDR3 comprises 15 residues. Germline V gives CDR1 SGHDT, CDR2 YYEEEE. The CDR3 loop reads CASSLSGAYNSPLHF. The CDR3 nucleotides read TGTGCCAGCAGCCTTTCCGGGGCCTATAATTCACCCCTCCACTTT.

The rearrangement uses TRBV5-8 and TRBJ1-2; D unclear. The germline V gene has CDR1 SGHTS and CDR2 YDEGEE. Between the trimmed V and J ends, which lost 3 bases and 8 bases, there was a span of 14 bases. The CDR3 is 13 amino acids. The CDR3 region has the DNA TGTGCCAGCAGCTCTGGTCTTGATAGAGGCTACACCTTC. This sequence encodes CASSSGLDRGYTF.

This clone has a handful of counts. V gene TRBV11-2 combines with J gene TRBJ1-1; 12 bases are shared with TRBD1. Germline V gene lookup returns CDR1 SGHAT and CDR2 FQNNGV. V trimming: 5 bases; J trimming: 4 bases; junction bases outside the gene matches: 5. The CDR3 sequence is 15 residues long. For the CDR3, the DNA is TGTGCCAGCAGCCCGCGGGACAGGGGGCCCACTGAAGCTTTCTTT. It yields the protein CASSPRDRGPTEAFF.

The genes are TRBV5-1 and TRBJ1-1; 10 bases are a match to TRBD1. This CDR3 region has 14 residues. Germline V gene data show CDR1 as SGHRS and CDR2 as YFSETQ. Losses at the gene ends were 4 bases for V and 0 bases for J; bases not matched to a gene: 0. DNA of the CDR3: TGCGCCAGCAGCGGACAGGGGGTGAACACTGAAGCTTTCTTT. It encodes CASSGQGVNTEAFF.

This clone has more than one count but fewer than ten. This chain links TRBV5-1 with TRBJ2-7, with unresolved D. This CDR3 contains 15 residues. Germline CDR1 and CDR2: SGHRS and YFSETQ. V lost 7 bases and J lost 1, with 18 bases in between. DNA for the CDR3: TGCGCCAGCCGATACTACGAGACGGGTTCCTACGAGCAGTACTTC. It codes for CASRYYETGSYEQYF.

V is TRBV2 and J is TRBJ1-5; 9 nucleotides line up with TRBD1. This CDR3 is built from 14 residues. With V trimmed by 6 bases and J by 2 bases, 2 bases remained unmatched. Germline lookup yields CDR1 SNHLY and CDR2 FYNNEI. The CDR3 nucleotides are TGTGCCAGCAGGGACAGGGGCCGCAATCAGCCCCAGCATTTT. This codes for CASRDRGRNQPQHF.

This CDR3 reads CASSFRQGSDEQFF. CDR3 nucleotide sequence: TGTGCCAGCAGCTTCCGACAGGGTAGCGATGAGCAGTTCTTC. This chain links TRBV7-9 with TRBJ2-1; 7 bases are shared with TRBD1. CDR3 length: 14 residues. CDR1 is SEHNR and CDR2 is FQNEAQ in the germline V gene (reference sequence). The V segment lost 3 bases and the J segment 8 bases; nucleotides outside the gene matches: 7.

CDR3 residues: CASSLDGEQYF. As DNA, the CDR3 is TGTGCCAGCAGCTTAGACGGGGAGCAGTACTTC. The chain recombines TRBV11-2 with TRBJ2-7; D remains unclear. Per the germline V gene, CDR1 is SGHAT and CDR2 is FQNNGV. The CDR3 contains 11 residues. Trimming stripped 0 bases from V and 7 bases from J, with 4 bases between. Variable domain in full (rest from reference TRBV11-2 and TRBJ2-7): EAGVAQSPRYKIIEKRQSVAFWCNPISGHATLYWYQQILGQGPKLLIQFQNNGVVDDSQLPKDRFSAERLKGVDSTLKIQPAKLEDSAVYLCASSLDGEQYFGPGTRLTVT.

V gene TRBV14 combines with J gene TRBJ2-3, with D possibly TRBD2 on 6 matching bases. Germline assignment: CDR1 SGHDN and CDR2 FVKESK. This CDR3 has 13 amino acids. With 6 bases removed from V and 9 bases from J, the gap between germline ends came to 16 bases. CDR3 region: CASRAGTDTTQYF. The CDR3 coding sequence is TGTGCCAGCAGGGCGGGAACAGATACGACGCAGTATTTT.

This clone showed up just once. This chain uses TRBV7-9 with TRBJ1-2; a possible D gene is TRBD1 (6 bases). In germline, CDR1 is SEHNR, CDR2 FQNEAQ (reference sequence). The ends were cut back, 4 bases at V and 4 bases at J, with 22 bases in the middle. The CDR3 loop spans 17 amino acids. The CDR3 here is CASSSGPGTRPGYGYTF. The CDR3 DNA is TGTGCCAGCAGCTCCGGGCCCGGGACACGTCCGGGCTATGGCTACACCTTC. Drawing the rest from reference TRBV7-9 and TRBJ1-2, the complete variable domain is DTGVSQNPRHKITKRGQNVTFRCDPISEHNRLYWYRQTLGQGPEFLTYFQNEAQLEKSRLLSDRFSAERPKGSFSTLEIQRTEQGDSAMYLCASSSGPGTRPGYGYTFGSGTRLTVV.

The gene calls are TRBV12-5 and TRBJ2-3, with 8 bases aligning to TRBD1. CDR3 length: 15 amino acids. Trimming took 2 bases from V and 1 from J; bases not matched to a gene: 2. Germline CDR1 and CDR2: LGHNT and FRNRAP. The chain's CDR3 is CASGLLTGGTDTQYF. The CDR3 region has the DNA TGTGCTAGTGGTTTGTTGACAGGGGGCACAGATACGCAGTATTTT.

The genes are TRBV7-8 and TRBJ2-5, with 13 bases lining up with TRBD2. J lost 8 bases, V lost 4 bases, and 4 bases had no gene match. Germline-derived CDR1 and CDR2 are SGHVS and FQNEAQ. The CDR3 extends over 14 amino acids. CDR3: CASSSLAGGRTQYF. CDR3 DNA: TGTGCCAGCAGCTCACTAGCGGGGGGGCGCACCCAGTACTTC.

The CDR3 reads CASSPGTGFVETQYF. CDR3 nucleotide sequence: TGTGCCAGCAGTCCCGGGACAGGGTTTGTGGAGACCCAGTACTTC. This sequence joins TRBV6-5 and TRBJ2-5, with 9 bases that match TRBD1. The CDR3 sequence is 15 residues long. The germline CDR1 and CDR2 sequences are MNHEY and SVGAGI. The ends lost 5 bases at V and 5 bases at J; junction bases unmatched: 9.

In DNA form, the CDR3 reads TGTGCCAGTAGCCCTCAGGGAAGGGCGAACATTCAGTACTTC. Its translation is CASSPQGRANIQYF. The chain carries TRBV19 and TRBJ2-4, with D possibly being TRBD1 (5 bases). Between the trimmed V and J ends, which lost 6 bases and 7 bases, there was a span of 16 bases. The CDR3 extends over 14 amino acids. The germline gives CDR1 LNHDA, CDR2 SQIVND (reference sequence).

The chain has TRBV7-6 and TRBJ1-2, with 8 bases aligning to TRBD1. The CDR3 length is 13 residues. Trimming took 5 bases from V and 4 from J; bases not matched to a gene: 3. The germline gives CDR1 SGHVS, CDR2 FNYEAQ. The CDR3 region has the DNA TGTGCCAGCAGCCAGGACAGGGTCTATGGCTACACCTTC. It is translated as CASSQDRVYGYTF. The whole variable domain, remainder taken from reference TRBV7-6 and TRBJ1-2, is GAGVSQSPRYKVTKRGQDVALRCDPISGHVSLYWYRQALGQGPEFLTYFNYEAQQDKSGLPNDRFSAERPEGSISTLTIQRTEQRDSAMYRCASSQDRVYGYTFGSGTRLTVV.

The chain carries TRBV30 and TRBJ1-1; possible D gene TRBD1, 6 bases. The CDR3 runs 12 residues. V lost 4 bases to trimming and J lost 11 bases, with 17 bases between them. CDR1 and CDR2 (germline): GTSNPN, SVGIG (reference sequence). Here the CDR3 reads CAWTGGGGPAFF. The CDR3 region has the DNA TGTGCCTGGACCGGGGGGGGCGGGCCCGCTTTCTTT. Variable domain in full (rest from reference TRBV30 and TRBJ1-1): SQTIHQWPATLVQPVGSPLSLECTVEGTSNPNLYWYRQAAGRGLQLLFYSVGIGQISSEVPQNLSASRPQDRQFILSSKKLLLSDSGFYLCAWTGGGGPAFFGQGTRLTVV.

Concerning this clone: Other DNA sequences within the sample encode an identical CDR3. The chain recombines TRBV7-2 with TRBJ2-2; no reliable D call. The CDR3 runs 15 residues. Germline V gives CDR1 SGHTA, CDR2 FQGNSA. V was clipped by 0 bases and J by 2 bases, with 7 bases between them. CDR3 residues: CASSLATTNTGELFF. As DNA, the CDR3 is TGTGCCAGCAGCTTAGCAACAACCAACACCGGGGAGCTGTTTTTT.

The chain is built from TRBV11-3 and TRBJ2-4; 11 positions match TRBD1. The CDR3 consists of 15 residues. CDR1 and CDR2 from the germline V gene are SGHNT and YENEEA. Trimming cost V 5 bases and J 5 bases; bases outside gene matches: 5. The CDR3, as DNA: TGTGCCAGCAGCCGGGGGACAGGGGGACAAAACATTCAGTACTTC. It translates to CASSRGTGGQNIQYF.

The V and J genes are TRBV30 and TRBJ1-2; D perhaps matches TRBD1 (5 bases). The V end was cut by 3 bases, the J end by 1 base, with 21 bases between. Per the germline V gene, CDR1 is GTSNPN and CDR2 is SVGIG (reference sequence). The CDR3 consists of 17 residues. In nucleotides, the CDR3 is TGTGCCTGGAGAAAGGCCAGGGTTAACCTTCTTAACTATGGCTACACCTTC. It translates to CAWRKARVNLLNYGYTF.

This clone appeared a single time. The chain is built from TRBV7-9 and TRBJ1-1; possible D gene TRBD1, 5 bases. With 1 base removed from V and 4 bases from J, the gap between germline ends came to 7 bases. The CDR3 is 13 residues long. In germline, CDR1 is SEHNR, CDR2 FQNEAQ (reference sequence). DNA of the CDR3: TGTGCCAGCAGCTTAGAGGGGTCCACTGAAGCTTTCTTT. Translated, it gives CASSLEGSTEAFF.

This clone was detected a few times. The chain recombines TRBV6-1 with TRBJ1-2, with D tentatively TRBD1 (5 bases). Germline CDR1 and CDR2: MNHNS and SASEGT. V dropped 1 base and J dropped 7 bases, with 19 bases sitting between them. This CDR3 is 16 amino acids long. CDR3 nucleotide sequence: TGTGCCAGCAGTGAAGTGGGGCGGGGCCCTTCGGGTGGCTACACCTTC. Protein: CASSEVGRGPSGGYTF.

The gene calls are TRBV6-1 and TRBJ1-2; a possible D gene is TRBD1 (6 bases). Germline V CDR1 and CDR2: MNHNS, SASEGT. Trimming removed 4 bases at V and 8 bases at J, with 17 bases between. The CDR3 length is 14 residues. Here the CDR3 DNA reads TGTGCCAGCAGTGTGAACAGGGAGTCCCGCGGCTACACCTTC. Translated: CASSVNRESRGYTF.

V usage is TRBV9 and J usage is TRBJ2-1; 9 positions agree with TRBD2. CDR1 SGDLS and CDR2 YYNGEE come from the germline V gene. V shed 0 bases, J shed 4 bases, and the junction held 5 bases outside the gene matches. This CDR3 region has 16 residues. The CDR3 is CASSVEELAGYNEQFF. DNA of the CDR3: TGTGCCAGCAGCGTAGAAGAACTAGCGGGTTACAATGAGCAGTTCTTC.

The rearrangement links TRBV7-8 to TRBJ1-6, with D unresolved. The CDR3 is made up of 12 amino acids. Trimming cost V 8 bases and J 8 bases, with 10 bases left between them. Germline CDR1 and CDR2: SGHVS and FQNEAQ. This CDR3 reads CASAPRDSPLHF. CDR3 coding DNA: TGTGCCAGCGCCCCGAGGGATTCACCCCTCCACTTT.

Regarding this clone: Other DNA sequences of this sample code for an identical CDR3. CDR3 loop: CASSLVLGRAKNTEAFF. CDR3 coding DNA: TGTGCCAGCAGTTTAGTATTGGGCAGGGCCAAGAACACTGAAGCTTTCTTT. The V and J genes are TRBV27 and TRBJ1-1, with a tentative D call TRBD1 (5 bases). The V end lost 2 bases, the J end lost 1 base, and 17 bases lay between the germline ends. The V gene's germline CDR1 is MNHEY and CDR2 SMNVEV (reference sequence). This CDR3 is built from 17 residues.

The chain couples TRBV7-2 to TRBJ2-7, with TRBD1 matching 9 bases. Germline V gives CDR1 SGHTA, CDR2 FQGNSA. V was pared by 4 bases and J by 3 bases, with 7 bases of the junction left unmatched. The CDR3 sequence is 15 residues long. The CDR3 loop is CASSSRGTGHYEQYF. DNA for the CDR3: TGTGCCAGCAGCTCGAGGGGGACAGGGCACTACGAGCAGTACTTC.

DNA for the CDR3: TGTGCCAGCAGCCAACTCCCCGGCGCCGCGGGGCTCAATGAGCAGTTCTTC. This translates into CASSQLPGAAGLNEQFF. The rearrangement links TRBV4-2 to TRBJ2-1; D possibly corresponds to TRBD2 (6 bases). CDR3 length: 17 amino acids. Germline V gene data show CDR1 as LGHNA and CDR2 as YNFKEQ. The germline V and J ends were trimmed by 2 bases and 6 bases, with 20 bases remaining between them.

The chain carries TRBV5-1 and TRBJ2-3, with 7 nucleotides matching TRBD1. J lost 6 bases, V lost 4 bases, and 8 bases had no gene match. This CDR3 comprises 14 residues. Germline V CDR1 and CDR2: SGHRS, YFSETQ. DNA for the CDR3: TGCGCCAGCAGCCCTGGACAGGCTGGCGATACGCAGTATTTT. As protein: CASSPGQAGDTQYF.

The chain uses TRBV11-1 and TRBJ1-6; D gene unclear. V was clipped by 3 bases and J by 9 bases, with 15 bases between them. The CDR3 contains 15 residues. Looked up from germline, CDR1 is SGHAT and CDR2 is FQDESV (reference sequence). The CDR3 here is CASSLSTAGTSPLHF. In DNA form, the CDR3 reads TGTGCCAGCAGCTTGTCCACAGCCGGAACTTCACCCCTCCACTTT.